This T cell receptor beta chain derives from a study of blood T cell repertoires in COVID-19. In the original processing: By means of reference gene primer amplification, nucleated cell counts were estimated. Repertoires were generated with immunoSEQ multiplex PCR, while TCRdb's copy carries only in-frame clones and drops some. V and J calls and clone size are as listed in that table; D and trimming were resolved from the DNA. The sample shows some 250,000 clones, around 84% of them seen only once. Specimen: peripheral blood. The clonotype originates from a man in his 60s with acute or convalescent COVID-19.

The CDR3 bases are TGCAGCGTTGCCCCCTTAGGCGGCGGGAGCCACTCCTACGAGCAGTACTTC. The encoded protein is CSVAPLGGGSHSYEQYF. The chain employs TRBV29-1 and TRBJ2-7; TRBD2 matches at 7 bases. CDR3 length: 17 amino acids. Trimming at V came to 4 bases and at J to 0 bases, leaving 15 bases not matched to a gene. Germline V gene sequence: CDR1 SQVTM, CDR2 ANQGSEA.